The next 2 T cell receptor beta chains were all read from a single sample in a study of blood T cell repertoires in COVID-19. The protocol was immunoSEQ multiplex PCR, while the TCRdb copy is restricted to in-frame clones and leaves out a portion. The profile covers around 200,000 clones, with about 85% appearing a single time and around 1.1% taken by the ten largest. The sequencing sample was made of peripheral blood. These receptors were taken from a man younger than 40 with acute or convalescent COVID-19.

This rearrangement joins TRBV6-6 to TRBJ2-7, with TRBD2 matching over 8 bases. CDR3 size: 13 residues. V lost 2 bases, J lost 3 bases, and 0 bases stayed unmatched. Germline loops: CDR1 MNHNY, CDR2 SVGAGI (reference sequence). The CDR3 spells CASSYAGGYEQYF. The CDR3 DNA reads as TGTGCCAGCAGTTACGCGGGAGGCTACGAGCAGTACTTC.

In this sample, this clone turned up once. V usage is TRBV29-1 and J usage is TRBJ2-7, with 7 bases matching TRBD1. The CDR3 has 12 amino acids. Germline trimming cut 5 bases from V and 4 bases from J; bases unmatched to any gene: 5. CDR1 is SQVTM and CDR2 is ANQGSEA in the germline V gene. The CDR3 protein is CSVTGQYYEQYF. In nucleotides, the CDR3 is TGCAGCGTTACGGGACAGTATTACGAGCAGTACTTC.